This T cell receptor (beta chain) was recorded in a study of post-analysis software for immune sequencing data. Across the whole study: The study covered relapsing-remitting, secondary progressive and progressive-relapsing courses of multiple sclerosis. Study-wide findings and caveats: F-measure co-clustering was strong for batch-matched samples.

Unique-molecular-identifier-tagged TCR beta cDNA libraries were used. Yield was 450,000 to 650,000 cDNA molecules from around 0.96 to 9.9 million T cells. TCRdb re-derived calls from the PCR reads in MiXCR, one entry per CDR3 protein. The sample consists of roughly 540,000 distinct CDR3 sequences, around 34% of them appearing once. About this clonotype: Its antigen is as yet unknown.

Material: blood. This TCR derives from a girl aged 2-17 years with multiple sclerosis.

CDR3 amino acids: CASSLGPGQDYEQYF. The CDR3 DNA reads as TGCGCCAGCAGCCTCGGACCGGGACAGGACTACGAGCAGTACTTC. V usage is TRBV4-1 and J usage is TRBJ2-7; 8 bases are shared with TRBD1. Germline CDR1 reads MGHRA; CDR2 reads YSYEKL. J lost 3 bases, V lost 4 bases, and 8 bases had no gene match. The CDR3 is made up of 15 amino acids.